This T cell receptor (beta chain) originates from a study of tumor-infiltrating lymphocytes in oesophageal squamous cell carcinoma. TCRdb reprocessed the PCR reads via MiXCR and lists one record per CDR3 protein. The table has roughly 9,000 distinct CDR3 sequences, 55% to 80% seen once. The CDR3 loop spans 13 amino acids. Germline lookup yields CDR1 WNHNN and CDR2 SYGVQD (reference sequence). What was sequenced was esophageal tumor tissue. This rearrangement joins TRBV10-1 to TRBJ2-5; 8 bases agree with TRBD2. The end of the DNA aligns better with TRBJ2-7, so the J call may be wrong. The clonotype originates from a female donor with esophageal squamous cell carcinoma. CDR3 sequence (DNA): TGCGCCAGCAGTCGTAGCGGGATTAGCGAGCAGTACTTC. It codes for CASSRSGISEQYF.